This is a list of T cell receptor beta chains from one sample in a study of T-cell reconstitution after alpha-beta-depleted transplantation in children. TCRdb used MiXCR to reprocess the PCR reads, holding one entry per CDR3 protein. The table includes hundreds of thousands of distinct CDR3 sequences, 24% detected once. Sequenced here: PBMCs, mostly from graft donor cells, sampled 360 days after TCRalphabeta/CD19-depleted stem cell transplant. These receptors all stem from a female patient aged 2-9 years who had a stem cell transplant for congenital amegakaryocytic thrombocytopenia, so the T cells may come from the graft donor. CDR3s include the opening cysteine and the closing phenylalanine or tryptophan. D genes are given only for firm matches. A row's size may be missing; if present it is once, few, many or a size class.

d_call	v_call	clone_size	j_call	cdr3_length	cdr3_aa	cdr3_nt
TRBD2	TRBV20-1	.	TRBJ2-3	16	CSARHPSGRRTDTQYF	TGCAGTGCTAGGCATCCTAGCGGGAGGCGTACAGATACGCAGTATTTT
.	TRBV4-1	.	TRBJ1-5	16	CASSQGMGHSNQPQHF	TGCGCCAGCAGCCAAGGTATGGGGCATAGCAATCAGCCCCAGCATTTT
TRBD2	TRBV28	few	TRBJ2-1	13	CASRTLGLAGLFF	TGTGCCAGCAGAACCCTTGGGCTAGCGGGACTATTCTTC
.	TRBV4-1	many	TRBJ1-2	13	CASSQGTHYGYTF	TGCGCCAGCAGCCAGGGGACACACTATGGCTACACCTTC
TRBD1	TRBV6-5	.	TRBJ2-7	14	CASSYRTGTYEQYF	TGTGCCAGCAGTTACAGGACAGGGACCTACGAGCAGTACTTC
.	TRBV6-1	.	TRBJ2-3	13	CASGASETDTQYF	TGTGCTTCAGGAGCAAGTGAGACAGATACGCAGTATTTT
TRBD1	TRBV7-2	few	TRBJ2-7	14	CASSLSPGQDEQYF	TGTGCCAGCAGCCTCAGTCCGGGACAGGACGAGCAGTACTTC
.	TRBV2	.	TRBJ2-3	12	CASSYFADTQYF	TGTGCCAGCAGTTATTTCGCAGATACGCAGTATTTT
.	TRBV9	.	TRBJ1-2	13	CASSPLGGDGYTF	TGTGCCAGCAGCCCCTTAGGAGGAGATGGCTACACCTTC
.	TRBV7-8	many	TRBJ2-3	13	CASSLAYTDTQYF	TGTGCCAGCAGCTTAGCGTACACAGATACGCAGTATTTT
.	TRBV28	many	TRBJ2-7	14	CASSLGTTSYEQYF	TGTGCCAGCAGCCTCGGGACAACATCCTACGAGCAGTACTTC
.	TRBV30	once	TRBJ1-2	13	CAFPDHSYYGYTF	TGTGCCTTCCCGGACCACTCCTACTATGGCTACACCTTC
TRBD2	TRBV27	.	TRBJ2-5	14	CASGRAHTWETQYF	TGTGCCAGCGGGAGGGCCCATACCTGGGAGACCCAGTACTTC
TRBD2	TRBV6-2/TRBV6-3	.	TRBJ2-1	16	CASRLAGGFRRNEQFF	TGTGCCAGCAGGCTAGCGGGAGGTTTCCGACGCAATGAGCAGTTCTTC
TRBD1	TRBV5-1	.	TRBJ1-1	16	CASSWRQGVQNTEAFF	TGCGCCAGCAGCTGGAGACAGGGGGTTCAGAACACTGAAGCTTTCTTT
.	TRBV12-3/TRBV12-4	.	TRBJ2-7	13	CASTLQGSYEQYF	TGTGCCAGCACCCTACAGGGTTCCTACGAGCAGTACTTC
.	TRBV11-2	many	TRBJ2-2	14	CASRSPRGTGELFF	TGTGCCAGCAGGTCCCCACGGGGCACCGGGGAGCTGTTTTTT
.	TRBV5-1	.	TRBJ1-1	13	CASSFTGRTEAFF	TGCGCCAGCAGCTTCACCGGGAGGACTGAAGCTTTCTTT
TRBD2	TRBV28	few	TRBJ2-3	16	CASTNGGGAGTDTQYF	TGTGCCAGCACTAACGGCGGGGGGGCTGGGACAGATACGCAGTATTTT
TRBD1	TRBV6-4	few	TRBJ1-1	15	CASSPGQGSDTEAFF	TGTGCCAGCAGCCCTGGACAGGGATCGGACACTGAAGCTTTCTTT
.	TRBV20-1	.	TRBJ2-7	10	CSALTKEQYF	TGCAGTGCGCTCACTAAGGAGCAGTACTTC
.	TRBV10-3	.	TRBJ2-5	13	CAISRTVQETQYF	TGTGCCATCAGTAGGACCGTACAAGAGACCCAGTACTTC
.	TRBV6-1	.	TRBJ2-1	14	CASRQDPGVNEQFF	TGTGCCAGCAGGCAAGACCCAGGTGTGAATGAGCAGTTCTTC
TRBD2	TRBV6-5	many	TRBJ2-1	17	CASSSNLRGLAPNEQFF	TGTGCCAGCAGTTCCAATTTGAGGGGACTAGCACCCAATGAGCAGTTCTTC
.	TRBV6-5	few	TRBJ2-7	12	CASSPGDHEQYF	TGTGCCAGCAGCCCCGGGGACCACGAGCAGTACTTC
.	TRBV4-3	.	TRBJ1-1	14	CASSSQQGNTEAFF	TGCGCCAGCAGCTCACAACAGGGGAACACTGAAGCTTTCTTT
TRBD2	TRBV29-1	.	TRBJ2-5	14	CSVELRGVQETQYF	TGCAGCGTTGAATTGCGGGGGGTCCAAGAGACCCAGTACTTC
TRBD1	TRBV11-2	.	TRBJ2-5	15	CASSLVGQAVETQYF	TGTGCCAGCAGCTTAGTCGGACAGGCGGTAGAGACCCAGTACTTC
.	TRBV20-1	.	TRBJ2-7	10	CSASPHEQYF	TGCAGTGCTAGCCCCCACGAGCAGTACTTC
.	TRBV4-1	few	TRBJ2-7	16	CASSQDPSGGSYEQYF	TGCGCCAGCAGCCAAGATCCTTCCGGGGGCTCATACGAGCAGTACTTC
.	TRBV6-1	.	TRBJ2-3	13	CASRATETDTQYF	TGTGCCAGCAGGGCGACAGAAACAGATACGCAGTATTTT
.	TRBV7-2	many	TRBJ2-7	14	CASSLVTSGYEQYF	TGTGCCAGCAGCTTAGTGACAAGCGGCTACGAGCAGTACTTC
TRBD2	TRBV20-1	few	TRBJ2-3	16	CSAQDGSSGFTDTQYF	TGCAGTGCACAAGATGGGTCTAGCGGATTCACAGATACGCAGTATTTT
TRBD1	TRBV20-1	few	TRBJ1-1	13	CSAPGQMNTEAFF	TGCAGTGCCCCGGGACAGATGAACACTGAAGCTTTCTTT
.	TRBV4-2	many	TRBJ2-7	15	CASSRSGLSSYEQYF	TGTGCCAGCAGCCGATCGGGCCTCAGCTCCTACGAGCAGTACTTC
.	TRBV7-9	few	TRBJ1-6	17	CASSRDPGQENGSPLHF	TGTGCCAGCAGCCGAGATCCGGGCCAAGAAAACGGTTCACCCCTCCACTTT
TRBD1	TRBV19	many	TRBJ1-5	15	CASTTNTGGRQPQHF	TGTGCCAGTACTACTAATACAGGGGGCCGGCAGCCCCAGCATTTT
.	TRBV12-3/TRBV12-4	many	TRBJ1-1	15	CASSPRDKVHTEAFF	TGTGCCAGCAGTCCCCGGGACAAAGTTCACACTGAAGCTTTCTTT
.	TRBV6-5	.	TRBJ1-2	14	CASSPSYRVRGYTF	TGTGCCAGCAGCCCTTCGTACAGGGTTCGTGGCTACACCTTC
.	TRBV12-3/TRBV12-4	.	TRBJ2-3	14	CASSRDYNTDTQYF	TGTGCCAGCAGCCGAGATTATAATACAGATACGCAGTATTTT
TRBD1	TRBV2	few	TRBJ2-7	14	CASSSGTGNYEQYF	TGTGCCAGCAGTTCCGGGACAGGGAACTACGAGCAGTACTTC